This TCR beta chain is from a study of molecular identifiers for immune sequencing clone quantification. Study results and caveats: One million naive cells reportedly did not prevent detection of spiked Jurkat TCR RNA from one cell.

As for this clonotype: The antigen is undetermined.

MiXCR, run by TCRdb on the PCR reads, gives a single entry per CDR3 protein. The sample records under 350,000 distinct CDR3 sequences, 24% being singletons. V shed 6 bases, J shed 4 bases, and the junction held 14 bases outside the gene matches. This CDR3 is 16 amino acids long. Germline V gives CDR1 MDHEN, CDR2 SYDVKM. The sequence was collected from a human donor in good health. Some libraries in this study had Jurkat cell RNA spiked in. This chain connects TRBV28 to TRBJ1-1; 7 nucleotides agree with TRBD1. The source material was naive CD8+ T cells from blood, with Jurkat cell RNA spiked in. Subset of the sample: FACS-sorted CD8+CD4-CCR7+CD45RA+ naive T cells. This CDR3 is CASSPRGDRGITEAFF. CDR3 sequence (DNA): TGTGCCAGCAGCCCCAGGGGGGATAGAGGAATCACTGAAGCTTTCTTT.